A single sample is the source of the 11 T cell receptor beta chains below, sequenced in a study of cytomegalovirus exposure and HLA in healthy donors. Use of 60 Vbeta and 13 Jbeta primers characterized the PCR. Libraries were prepared by immunoSEQ multiplex PCR; TCRdb keeps only in-frame clonotypes and omits some of them. The profile covers approximately 150,000 clones, with 72% appearing a single time and under 2.5% taken by the ten largest. Sequenced material: PBMCs. Receptors originate from a human donor in good health.

The chain joins TRBV15 to TRBJ2-7; no definite D call. Trimming took off 2 bases at V and 4 bases at J, with 6 bases between the two ends. Germline assignment: CDR1 LNHNV and CDR2 YYDKDF (reference sequence). The CDR3 totals 12 residues. The CDR3 spells CATSRPFYEQYF. The CDR3 DNA sequence: TGTGCCACCAGCAGACCCTTTTACGAGCAGTACTTC.

The chain couples TRBV4-1 to TRBJ2-2; D is undetermined. CDR1 MGHRA and CDR2 YSYEKL come from the germline V gene. Trimming stripped 1 base from V and 0 bases from J, with 12 bases between. This CDR3 region has 17 residues. CDR3 nucleotides: TGCGCCAGCAGCCAAGGCGGATCGAAGGCGAACACCGGGGAGCTGTTTTTT. It translates to CASSQGGSKANTGELFF.

The chain employs TRBV11-2 and TRBJ1-1, with D possibly matching TRBD1 (5 bases). V dropped 5 bases and J dropped 7 bases, with 14 bases sitting between them. Per the germline V gene, CDR1 is SGHAT and CDR2 is FQNNGV. This CDR3 has 13 residues. The CDR3 is CASSLTSGGEAFF. In DNA form, the CDR3 reads TGTGCCAGCAGCCTCACGTCCGGGGGTGAAGCTTTCTTT.

The chain combines TRBV29-1 with TRBJ1-5; D unclear. CDR1 and CDR2 from the germline V gene are SQVTM and ANQGSEA. Trimming left V 7 bases short and J 5 bases short, with 9 bases between. The CDR3 totals 11 residues. The CDR3 sequence: CSALFHQPQHF. The CDR3 DNA sequence: TGCAGCGCCCTATTCCATCAGCCCCAGCATTTT.

The chain uses TRBV19 and TRBJ1-6, with TRBD1 as a possible D gene (5 bases). Germline V gives CDR1 LNHDA, CDR2 SQIVND (reference sequence). The length of the CDR3 is 13 residues. Trimming took 5 bases from V and 7 from J, leaving 9 bases between them. Here the CDR3 reads CASSWGGNSPLHF. The CDR3 DNA is TGTGCCAGTAGTTGGGGGGGGAATTCACCCCTCCACTTT.

This clone was detected a few times. The chain links TRBV6-5 to TRBJ1-1; D remains unclear. V was clipped by 4 bases and J by 0 bases, with 12 bases between them. The CDR3 spans 15 residues. CDR1 is MNHEY and CDR2 is SVGAGI in the germline V gene. CDR3 in amino acids: CASSSTRRVNTEAFF. As DNA, the CDR3 is TGTGCCAGCAGTTCGACCCGGAGGGTGAACACTGAAGCTTTCTTT.

This clone was seen a single time. This chain uses TRBV10-3 with TRBJ2-5, with 9 positions matching TRBD1. The CDR3 spans 13 residues. Germline-derived CDR1 and CDR2 are ENHRY and SYGVKD. The junction had 6 bases not matched to a gene; V was cut back by 11 bases and J by 2 bases. CDR3 residues: CASRDRVQETQYF. The CDR3 DNA follows: TGTGCCTCCCGGGACAGGGTACAAGAGACCCAGTACTTC.

The chain carries TRBV6-5 and TRBJ2-5; 8 bases fit TRBD2. The germline V gene encodes CDR1 MNHEY and CDR2 SVGAGI. After removal of 6 bases from V and 5 bases from J, the junction contained 11 bases not matched to a gene. This CDR3 has 15 residues. The CDR3 region is CASRSGGNSGETQYF. CDR3 bases: TGTGCCAGCAGGAGCGGGGGAAACTCCGGGGAGACCCAGTACTTC.

A note on this clone: Compared with germline, one end of the junction differs, possibly owing to a read error. This rearrangement joins TRBV7-9 to TRBJ2-7, with 8 bases identical to TRBD1. The CDR3 spans 18 residues. Germline CDR1 and CDR2: SEHNR and FQNEAQ (reference sequence). CDR3: CSSSLGQGAGILSYEQYF. The CDR3 nucleotides read TGTTCCAGCAGCTTAGGGCAGGGGGCTGGGATATTATCCTACGAGCAGTACTTC.

The chain recombines TRBV29-1 with TRBJ1-2; D is unclear. Germline-derived CDR1 and CDR2 are SQVTM and ANQGSEA. CDR3 length: 11 amino acids. V was clipped by 7 bases and J by 6 bases, with 12 bases between them. CDR3 in amino acids: CSGVTKDGYTF. The CDR3, as DNA: TGCAGCGGTGTGACAAAGGATGGCTACACCTTC.

The genes are TRBV5-1 and TRBJ1-1, with a possible D match to TRBD1 (5 bases). V lost 4 bases to trimming and J lost 1 base, with 14 bases between them. This CDR3 is built from 15 residues. Germline assignment: CDR1 SGHRS and CDR2 YFSETQ. DNA of the CDR3: TGCGCCAGCAGCCCGTTGGACAAACCGAACACTGAAGCTTTCTTT. This encodes CASSPLDKPNTEAFF.